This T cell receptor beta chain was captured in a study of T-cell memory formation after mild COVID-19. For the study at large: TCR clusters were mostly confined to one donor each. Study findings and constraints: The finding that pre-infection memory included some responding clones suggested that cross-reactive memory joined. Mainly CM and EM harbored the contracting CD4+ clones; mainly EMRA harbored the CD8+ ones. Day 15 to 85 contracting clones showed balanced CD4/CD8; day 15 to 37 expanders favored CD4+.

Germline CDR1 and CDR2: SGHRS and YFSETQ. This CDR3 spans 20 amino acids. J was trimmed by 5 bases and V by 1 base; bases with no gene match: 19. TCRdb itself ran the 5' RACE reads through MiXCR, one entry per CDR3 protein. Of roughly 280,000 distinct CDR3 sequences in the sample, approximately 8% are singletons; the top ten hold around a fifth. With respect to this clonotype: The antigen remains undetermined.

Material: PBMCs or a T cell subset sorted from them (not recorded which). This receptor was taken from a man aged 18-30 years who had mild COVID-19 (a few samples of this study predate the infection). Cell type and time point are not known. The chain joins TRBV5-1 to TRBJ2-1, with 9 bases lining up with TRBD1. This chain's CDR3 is CASSLFGPGQGQNQDNEQFF. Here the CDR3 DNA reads TGCGCCAGCAGCTTGTTTGGCCCGGGACAGGGTCAGAATCAGGACAATGAGCAGTTCTTC. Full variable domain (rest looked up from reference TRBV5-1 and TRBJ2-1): KAGVTQTPRYLIKTRGQQVTLSCSPISGHRSVSWYQQTPGQGLQFLFEYFSETQRNKGNFPGRFSGRQFSNSRSEMNVSTLELGDSALYLCASSLFGPGQGQNQDNEQFFGPGTRLTVL.